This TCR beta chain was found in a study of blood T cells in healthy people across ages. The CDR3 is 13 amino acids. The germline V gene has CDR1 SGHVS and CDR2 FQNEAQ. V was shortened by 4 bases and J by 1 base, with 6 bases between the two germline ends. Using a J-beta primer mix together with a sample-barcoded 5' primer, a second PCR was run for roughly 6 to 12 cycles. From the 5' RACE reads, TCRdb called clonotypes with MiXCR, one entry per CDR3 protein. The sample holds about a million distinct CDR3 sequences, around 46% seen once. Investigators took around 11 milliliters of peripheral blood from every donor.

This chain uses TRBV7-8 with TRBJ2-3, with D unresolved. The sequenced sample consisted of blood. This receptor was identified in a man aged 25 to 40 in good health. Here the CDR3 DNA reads TGTGCCAGCAGCTCGGACCGCACAGATACGCAGTATTTT. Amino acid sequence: CASSSDRTDTQYF.